The 7 T cell receptor beta chains below come from one sample, sequenced in a study of response to subunit inactivated influenza vaccine. One entry per CDR3 protein, called by TCRdb with MiXCR from the RT-PCR reads. Here the sample spans under 200,000 distinct CDR3 sequences, roughly 10% being singletons. The source material was CD8+ T cells sorted from PBMCs, sampled 23 to 25 months after vaccination. These receptors were obtained from a man between 50 and 70 years old who received an inactivated influenza vaccine.

This clonotype appeared a few times. The DNA of the CDR3 is TGTGCCAGCAGTTTTGGCAGGGTCTCCTACGAGCAGTACTTC. This encodes CASSFGRVSYEQYF. This rearrangement joins TRBV27 to TRBJ2-7; D possibly corresponds to TRBD1 (5 bases). Germline-derived CDR1 and CDR2 are MNHEY and SMNVEV (reference sequence). The V gene lost 3 bases and the J gene lost 0 bases, with 9 bases spanning the gap. There are 14 residues in the CDR3.

This chain's CDR3 is CASSTTGGSYEQYF. CDR3 nucleotide sequence: TGTGCCAGCAGCACGACAGGTGGCTCCTACGAGCAGTACTTC. This chain uses TRBV6-1 with TRBJ2-7; the D gene is possibly TRBD1 (6 bases). Germline CDR1 reads MNHNS; CDR2 reads SASEGT. The V gene lost 6 bases and the J gene lost 0 bases, with 12 bases spanning the gap. This CDR3 has 14 amino acids.

The chain links TRBV12-3 or TRBV12-4 to TRBJ1-5; no reliable D call. V dropped 4 bases and J dropped 7 bases, with 20 bases sitting between them. The CDR3 has 16 residues. CDR3 DNA: TGTGCCAGCAGTTATGAGGCCCTTTGCAACAAGCAGCCCCAGCATTTT. Translation gives CASSYEALCNKQPQHF.

This clonotype occurred once. The CDR3, as DNA: TGTGCCAGTCAAACAGGACACCTGAACACTGAAGCTTTCTTT. As protein: CASQTGHLNTEAFF. The chain links TRBV10-3 to TRBJ1-1; TRBD1 is a possible D gene (5 bases). CDR1 ENHRY and CDR2 SYGVKD come from the germline V gene. CDR3 size: 14 residues. The V and J ends lost 10 bases and 0 bases respectively, with 15 bases between them.

Only a few counts were recorded for this clonotype. V gene TRBV9 combines with J gene TRBJ2-1, with 16 nucleotides matching TRBD2. This CDR3 is 19 amino acids long. Germline V CDR1 and CDR2: SGDLS, YYNGEE. The V gene end was trimmed by 4 bases and the J gene end by 4 bases; junction bases not matched to a gene: 11. CDR3 in amino acids: CASSLQGLAGGPMYNEQFF. The CDR3 nucleotides are TGTGCCAGCAGCCTCCAGGGACTAGCGGGGGGGCCTATGTACAATGAGCAGTTCTTC.

This clonotype was seen a handful of times. The rearrangement uses TRBV3-1 and TRBJ2-3, with a possible D match to TRBD2 (7 bases). Germline lookup yields CDR1 LGHDT and CDR2 YNNKEL (reference sequence). The CDR3 runs to 16 residues. V was shortened by 2 bases and J by 3 bases, with 15 bases between the two germline ends. The CDR3 loop is CASSQTGGLVTDTQYF. The DNA for the CDR3 is TGTGCCAGCAGCCAAACGGGGGGCCTGGTGACAGATACGCAGTATTTT.

This clonotype has a count of ten or more. V is TRBV30 and J is TRBJ2-7; D unclear. CDR1 GTSNPN and CDR2 SVGIG come from the germline V gene (reference sequence). V was shortened by 0 bases and J by 6 bases, with 9 bases between the two germline ends. The CDR3 loop spans 12 amino acids. The CDR3 DNA reads as TGTGCCTGGAGTGTAATCAGTTCCGAGCAGTACTTC. Amino acids: CAWSVISSEQYF.